The 6 T cell receptor beta chains below come from one sample, sequenced in a study of shared clonotypes between healthy human individuals. TCRdb keeps only in-frame clones here, not all; method: immunoSEQ multiplex PCR. The sample has more than 2,000,000 clones; roughly 92% are singletons. Sequencing was performed on naive CD4+ T cells sorted from blood. The subset was: CD45RA+ positively selected. These receptors came from a man between 18 and 29 years old in good health.

The V call is TRBV7-8, the J call TRBJ1-3; D call uncertain. Trimming stripped 3 bases from V and 0 bases from J, with 12 bases between. CDR1 SGHVS and CDR2 FQNEAQ come from the germline V gene. CDR3 size: 16 residues. Here the CDR3 DNA reads TGTGCCAGCAGCTTGGGGAGGGTCGTCTCTGGAAACACCATATATTTT. Translation gives CASSLGRVVSGNTIYF. Full variable domain (remainder filled in from reference TRBV7-8 and TRBJ1-3): GAGVSQSPRYKVAKRGQDVALRCDPISGHVSLFWYQQALGQGPEFLTYFQNEAQLDKSGLPSDRFFAERPEGSVSTLKIQRTQQEDSAVYLCASSLGRVVSGNTIYFGEGSWLTVV.

This clone has more than one count but fewer than ten. This sequence joins TRBV5-5 and TRBJ1-1; 12 positions match TRBD1. The CDR3 loop spans 14 amino acids. The J segment lost 5 bases and the V segment lost 5 bases, leaving 4 bases of the junction unmatched. CDR1 is SGHKS and CDR2 is YYEKEE in the germline V gene (reference sequence). The DNA of the CDR3 is TGTGCCAGCAGACTGGGACAGGGGGCTACTGAAGCTTTCTTT. It yields the protein CASRLGQGATEAFF.

This sequence joins TRBV10-3 and TRBJ2-2; D remains unclear. This CDR3 region has 9 residues. The germline V gene encodes CDR1 ENHRY and CDR2 SYGVKD. The CDR3 DNA sequence: TGTGCGGACCACCGGGAGCTGTTTTTT. It encodes CADHRELFF.

This chain connects TRBV11-2 to TRBJ1-3; the D gene is possibly TRBD1 (6 bases). V was pared by 2 bases and J by 4 bases, with 9 bases between. This CDR3 spans 14 amino acids. From germline, CDR1 is SGHAT and CDR2 FQNNGV. The CDR3, as DNA: TGTGCCAGCAGCTTACAGGGGCCGGGAAACACCATATATTTT. Protein product: CASSLQGPGNTIYF.

The table lists this clone with a few counts. This chain joins TRBV30 and TRBJ1-1; D perhaps matches TRBD1 (5 bases). Trimming took 3 bases from V and 0 from J, leaving 8 bases between them. CDR1 is GTSNPN and CDR2 is SVGIG in the germline V gene (reference sequence). There are 13 residues in the CDR3. The CDR3 nucleotides read TGTGCCTGGAGCCAGGGCGTGAACACTGAAGCTTTCTTT. Protein sequence: CAWSQGVNTEAFF.

The chain has TRBV5-1 and TRBJ1-2, with D hard to call. The CDR3 has 14 amino acids. Between the trimmed V and J ends, which lost 4 bases and 6 bases, there was a span of 16 bases. Germline V CDR1 and CDR2: SGHRS, YFSETQ. The CDR3 region is CASSRVPVDNGYTF. The CDR3 nucleotides are TGCGCCAGCAGCCGGGTGCCAGTCGACAATGGCTACACCTTC. The complete variable domain, with remaining parts taken from reference TRBV5-1 and TRBJ1-2, reads KAGVTQTPRYLIKTRGQQVTLSCSPISGHRSVSWYQQTPGQGLQFLFEYFSETQRNKGNFPGRFSGRQFSNSRSEMNVSTLELGDSALYLCASSRVPVDNGYTFGSGTRLTVV.